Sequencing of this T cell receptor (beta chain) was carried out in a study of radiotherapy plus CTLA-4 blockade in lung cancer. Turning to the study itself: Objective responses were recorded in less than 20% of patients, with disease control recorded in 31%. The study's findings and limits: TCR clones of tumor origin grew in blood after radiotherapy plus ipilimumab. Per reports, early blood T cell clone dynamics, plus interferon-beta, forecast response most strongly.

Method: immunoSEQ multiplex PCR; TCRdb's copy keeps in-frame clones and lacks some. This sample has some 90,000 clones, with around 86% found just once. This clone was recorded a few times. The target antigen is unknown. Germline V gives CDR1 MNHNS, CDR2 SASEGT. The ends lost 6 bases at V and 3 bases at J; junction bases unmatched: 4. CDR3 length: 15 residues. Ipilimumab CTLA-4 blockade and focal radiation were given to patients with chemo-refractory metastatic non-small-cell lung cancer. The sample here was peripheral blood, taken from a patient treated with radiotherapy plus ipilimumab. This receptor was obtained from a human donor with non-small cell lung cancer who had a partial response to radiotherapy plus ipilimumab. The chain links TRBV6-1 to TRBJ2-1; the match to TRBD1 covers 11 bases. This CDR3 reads CASSGQGAGYNEQFF. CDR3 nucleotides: TGTGCCAGCAGCGGACAGGGGGCAGGCTACAATGAGCAGTTCTTC.